Presented here are 29 T cell receptor beta chains from one specimen sequenced in a study of cytomegalovirus exposure and HLA in healthy donors. Both 60 Vbeta primers and 13 Jbeta primers went into the PCR. TCRdb's copy holds only in-frame clones and misses some; the assay was immunoSEQ multiplex PCR. The table lists about 140,000 clones, roughly 80% of them singletons. Sequenced input: PBMCs. The receptors here all came from a man aged 25 to 40 in good health and CMV-seronegative.

The chain links TRBV6-6 to TRBJ2-3; a weak D match, TRBD1 (5 bases). The germline CDR1 and CDR2 sequences are MNHNY and SVGAGI (reference sequence). The CDR3 loop spans 13 amino acids. The ends were cut back, 6 bases at V and 2 bases at J, with 9 bases in the middle. The CDR3 region has the DNA TGTGCCAGCAGCGCAGGGTACACAGATACGCAGTATTTT. Protein sequence: CASSAGYTDTQYF.

This chain connects TRBV28 to TRBJ1-1, with D possibly TRBD1 on 6 matching bases. From germline, CDR1 is MDHEN and CDR2 SYDVKM. The CDR3 runs to 13 residues. V gave up 10 bases and J gave up 0 bases, with 12 bases separating them. This CDR3 is CATLRGMNTEAFF. As DNA, the CDR3 is TGTGCCACCCTGAGGGGGATGAACACTGAAGCTTTCTTT.

This clone appeared a few times. CDR3 in amino acids: CASSWDRSYEQYF. The CDR3 nucleotides are TGCGCCAGCAGCTGGGACAGGTCCTACGAGCAGTACTTC. This chain links TRBV5-1 with TRBJ2-7; 8 positions agree with TRBD1. CDR3 length: 13 residues. CDR1 and CDR2 (germline): SGHRS, YFSETQ. V trimming: 3 bases; J trimming: 1 base; junction bases outside the gene matches: 0.

The CDR3 region has the DNA TGTGCCAGCTCACGGACAGGGGGCTCGGATGAGCAGTTCTTC. Amino acid sequence: CASSRTGGSDEQFF. The V call is TRBV18, the J call TRBJ2-1; TRBD1 matches 11 bases. CDR3 length equals 14 residues. With V trimmed by 4 bases and J by 8 bases, 4 bases remained unmatched. Germline CDR1 KGHSH, CDR2 LQKENI.

This clone was seen at least ten times. This chain uses TRBV6-1 with TRBJ2-1; TRBD2 might be the D (5 bases). This CDR3 spans 15 amino acids. V dropped 1 base and J dropped 0 bases, with 7 bases sitting between them. The germline V gene encodes CDR1 MNHNS and CDR2 SASEGT. The CDR3 DNA reads TGTGCCAGCAGTGAAGGCGGGTTCTCCTACAATGAGCAGTTCTTC. It is translated as CASSEGGFSYNEQFF.

In DNA, the CDR3 is TGCAGCGTTGGGGAACGGGGGAACACTGAAGCTTTCTTT. It specifies CSVGERGNTEAFF. This chain links TRBV29-1 with TRBJ1-1, with D unclear. The V end lost 4 bases, the J end lost 1 base, and 10 bases lay between the germline ends. Germline V gene data show CDR1 as SQVTM and CDR2 as ANQGSEA. This CDR3 region has 13 residues.

The rearrangement uses TRBV29-1 and TRBJ2-7, with 12 bases matching TRBD2. V was clipped by 1 base and J by 7 bases; unmatched bases: 5. Germline V gene sequence: CDR1 SQVTM, CDR2 ANQGSEA. The CDR3 is made up of 14 amino acids. The CDR3 nucleotides are TGCAGCGTTGAAGGGACTAGCGGGGCTAAGGAGCAGTACTTC. Its translation: CSVEGTSGAKEQYF.

The V gene is TRBV5-5, the J gene TRBJ2-2; 9 positions agree with TRBD2. The CDR3 is 17 residues long. After removal of 3 bases from V and 8 bases from J, the junction contained 14 bases not matched to a gene. Germline CDR1 and CDR2: SGHKS and YYEKEE (reference sequence). CDR3 coding DNA: TGTGCCAGCAGCTCGACCCAAGGGACTAGCTTCCGAGGGGAGCTGTTTTTT. Translation: CASSSTQGTSFRGELFF.

The chain employs TRBV6-5 and TRBJ2-5; 8 bases are a match to TRBD1. Germline V gene sequence: CDR1 MNHEY, CDR2 SVGAGI. J lost 5 bases, V lost 5 bases, and 4 bases had no gene match. This CDR3 region has 13 residues. DNA of the CDR3: TGTGCCAGCAGTCTGGACAGGGACGAGACCCAGTACTTC. Amino acid sequence: CASSLDRDETQYF.

This chain links TRBV11-3 with TRBJ2-7; D may be TRBD2 (5 bases). The CDR3 sequence is 14 residues long. Germline loops: CDR1 SGHNT, CDR2 YENEEA. Trimming pared 1 base from V and 7 bases from J, leaving 14 bases between. Here the CDR3 DNA reads TGTGCCAGCAGCTTAGGTCCGGCACCGGGGGAGCAGTACTTC. Its protein is CASSLGPAPGEQYF.

The chain uses TRBV5-5 and TRBJ2-7; D unclear. The CDR3 spans 14 residues. Deletions cut 4 bases from V and 0 bases from J, with 11 bases between. Germline V gene sequence: CDR1 SGHKS, CDR2 YYEKEE (reference sequence). The CDR3 DNA follows: TGTGCCAGCAGCGCCCGAGAAAGCTCCTACGAGCAGTACTTC. It specifies CASSARESSYEQYF.

The chain carries TRBV28 and TRBJ1-2; no firm D call. Germline V gene sequence: CDR1 MDHEN, CDR2 SYDVKM. V lost 5 bases to trimming and J lost 8 bases, with 9 bases between them. The CDR3 runs 11 residues. CDR3 nucleotides: TGTGCCAGCAGTAATATTATAGGCTACACCTTC. Residues: CASSNIIGYTF.

The V gene is TRBV30, the J gene TRBJ2-5; TRBD1 matches at 7 bases. The last part of the DNA fits TRBJ2-7 better; the J call may be wrong. This CDR3 spans 12 amino acids. Germline assignment: CDR1 GTSNPN and CDR2 SVGIG (reference sequence). CDR3 protein: CAWSARGLEQYF. For the CDR3, the DNA is TGTGCCTGGAGTGCGAGGGGGCTCGAGCAGTACTTC.

The chain joins TRBV7-9 to TRBJ1-2; 9 bases line up with TRBD1. V was clipped by 5 bases and J by 5 bases; unmatched bases: 9. Germline V gene sequence: CDR1 SEHNR, CDR2 FQNEAQ (reference sequence). This CDR3 spans 15 amino acids. The CDR3 protein is CASSPTRQGVYGYTF. The CDR3 DNA sequence: TGTGCCAGCAGCCCGACTAGACAGGGGGTATATGGCTACACCTTC.

This chain links TRBV15 with TRBJ2-2, with TRBD2 matching over 8 bases. Germline assignment: CDR1 LNHNV and CDR2 YYDKDF (reference sequence). The trim removed 1 base at V and 1 base at J, leaving 5 bases unmatched. The CDR3 consists of 17 residues. DNA for the CDR3: TGTGCCACCAGCAGAGGTGGAACTAGCGGGAACACCGGGGAGCTGTTTTTT. Residues: CATSRGGTSGNTGELFF.

The rearrangement joins TRBV7-8 to TRBJ2-5; TRBD2 aligns across 11 bases. V gave up 5 bases and J gave up 3 bases; unmatched junction bases: 5. Germline-derived CDR1 and CDR2 are SGHVS and FQNEAQ. The CDR3 is 15 residues long. CDR3 residues: CASSRRLAGKETQYF. The CDR3 bases are TGTGCCAGCAGCCGCCGACTAGCGGGAAAAGAGACCCAGTACTTC. Together with reference TRBV7-8 and TRBJ2-5, the CDR3 gives the full variable domain: GAGVSQSPRYKVAKRGQDVALRCDPISGHVSLFWYQQALGQGPEFLTYFQNEAQLDKSGLPSDRFFAERPEGSVSTLKIQRTQQEDSAVYLCASSRRLAGKETQYFGPGTRLLVL.

This chain joins TRBV6-6 and TRBJ2-3, with D tentatively TRBD2 (6 bases). CDR1 and CDR2 (germline): MNHNY, SVGAGI (reference sequence). V lost 10 bases to trimming and J lost 3 bases, with 17 bases between them. This CDR3 is 14 amino acids long. This CDR3 reads CATRGTLATDTQYF. As DNA, the CDR3 is TGTGCCACCCGTGGGACTTTGGCAACAGATACGCAGTATTTT.

The chain combines TRBV6-6 with TRBJ1-5; the D gene is possibly TRBD1 (5 bases). Deletions cut 5 bases from V and 2 bases from J, with 16 bases between. From germline, CDR1 is MNHNY and CDR2 SVGAGI (reference sequence). The CDR3 consists of 16 residues. CDR3 DNA: TGTGCCAGCAGTAGGACACTGGGGAGGGGCAATCAGCCCCAGCATTTT. Its translation: CASSRTLGRGNQPQHF.

The chain uses TRBV14 and TRBJ1-2, with D hard to call. Deletions cut 2 bases from V and 8 bases from J, with 12 bases between. The CDR3 length is 13 residues. CDR1 is SGHDN, CDR2 FVKESK, per germline. The CDR3 DNA reads as TGTGCCAGCAGCCAATTAAGTTCGAGCGGCTACACCTTC. Its translation: CASSQLSSSGYTF.

The chain recombines TRBV6-1 with TRBJ1-5; D call uncertain. Trimming stripped 7 bases from V and 7 bases from J, with 20 bases between. This CDR3 has 15 residues. CDR1 MNHNS and CDR2 SASEGT come from the germline V gene. The CDR3 loop is CASILTQRAGQPQHF. The DNA for the CDR3 is TGTGCCAGCATTTTGACACAGCGGGCGGGCCAGCCCCAGCATTTT.

The V gene is TRBV6-5, the J gene TRBJ2-1; possibly TRBD2 for D (6 bases). The germline gives CDR1 MNHEY, CDR2 SVGAGI. The V end lost 0 bases, the J end lost 7 bases, and 13 bases lay between the germline ends. The CDR3 has 15 amino acids. CDR3 in DNA: TGTGCCAGCAGTTACTCGAGCGGGCAGCTTAATGAGCAGTTCTTC. Translating it yields CASSYSSGQLNEQFF.

The chain has TRBV9 and TRBJ2-7; 11 nucleotides line up with TRBD2. CDR1 and CDR2 from the germline V gene are SGDLS and YYNGEE. This CDR3 has 15 amino acids. V was pared by 8 bases and J by 2 bases, with 9 bases of the junction left unmatched. CDR3 sequence (DNA): TGTGCCAGTTCTCTGACTAGCGGGACCCCCTACGAGCAGTACTTC. Amino acid sequence: CASSLTSGTPYEQYF.

V usage is TRBV19 and J usage is TRBJ2-1; tentatively, D is TRBD1 (6 bases). From germline, CDR1 is LNHDA and CDR2 SQIVND (reference sequence). This CDR3 has 13 amino acids. Trimming removed 5 bases at V and 8 bases at J, with 13 bases between. CDR3 nucleotides: TGTGCCAGTAGTGTACAGGGTACGGATGAGCAGTTCTTC. This sequence encodes CASSVQGTDEQFF. The variable domain in full, with the rest retrieved from reference TRBV19 and TRBJ2-1, is DGGITQSPKYLFRKEGQNVTLSCEQNLNHDAMYWYRQDPGQGLRLIYYSQIVNDFQKGDIAEGYSVSREKKESFPLTVTSAQKNPTAFYLCASSVQGTDEQFFGPGTRLTVL.

V and J are TRBV28 and TRBJ2-7; D possibly corresponds to TRBD1 (7 bases). This CDR3 spans 15 amino acids. The V gene's germline CDR1 is MDHEN and CDR2 SYDVKM. V lost 2 bases, J lost 2 bases, and 13 bases lay in between. This chain's CDR3 is CASSLGGGPTYEQYF. The CDR3 region has the DNA TGTGCCAGCAGTTTAGGAGGGGGCCCTACCTACGAGCAGTACTTC.

The chain has TRBV7-2 and TRBJ2-1, with 8 bases identical to TRBD2. V lost 1 base to trimming and J lost 3 bases; unmatched junction nucleotides: 11. There are 18 residues in the CDR3. Germline assignment: CDR1 SGHTA and CDR2 FQGNSA. Here the CDR3 reads CASSLVTGGRVIYNEQFF. The CDR3 DNA reads as TGTGCCAGCAGCTTAGTAACGGGAGGGCGGGTGATCTACAATGAGCAGTTCTTC.

J is TRBJ2-7 and V is TRBV7-8, with a weak D call TRBD2 (6 bases). V lost 1 base and J lost 7, with 20 bases in between. From germline, CDR1 is SGHVS and CDR2 FQNEAQ. The CDR3 contains 16 residues. The CDR3 reads CASSLEGYGSSGEQYF. DNA of the CDR3: TGTGCCAGCAGCTTAGAAGGATACGGGAGCAGTGGTGAGCAGTACTTC.

The gene calls are TRBV4-3 and TRBJ2-7, with D maybe TRBD1 (5 bases). Germline lookup yields CDR1 LGHNA and CDR2 YSLEER. This CDR3 spans 15 amino acids. V lost 4 bases and J lost 3, with 16 bases in between. This chain's CDR3 is CASSLTGSGIYEQYF. The CDR3 DNA sequence: TGCGCCAGCAGCCTAACAGGTTCTGGGATCTACGAGCAGTACTTC.

The chain links TRBV29-1 to TRBJ1-4; the D gene is possibly TRBD1 (5 bases). The CDR3 spans 11 residues. Trimming took 4 bases from V and 10 from J, leaving 10 bases between them. The germline V gene encodes CDR1 SQVTM and CDR2 ANQGSEA. DNA of the CDR3: TGCAGCGTTGGGGTTCAGGGAAAACTGTTTTTT. It codes for CSVGVQGKLFF.

The chain has TRBV28 and TRBJ1-3; D gene unclear. CDR3 length: 15 residues. Trimming shortened V by 6 bases and J by 0 bases, and 12 bases separated the two germline ends. Per the germline V gene, CDR1 is MDHEN and CDR2 is SYDVKM. The CDR3 DNA reads TGTGCCAGCAGCCCCGGTCTGAGCTCTGGAAACACCATATATTTT. The encoded protein is CASSPGLSSGNTIYF. Full variable domain (outside the CDR3, taken from reference TRBV28 and TRBJ1-3): DVKVTQSSRYLVKRTGEKVFLECVQDMDHENMFWYRQDPGLGLRLIYFSYDVKMKEKGDIPEGYSVSREKKERFSLILESASTNQTSMYLCASSPGLSSGNTIYFGEGSWLTVV.